The next 30 T cell receptor beta chains were all read from a single sample in a study of T cell changes during pregnancy in multiple sclerosis (dated by TCRdb to between 2018 and 2021). The method behind the library was the immunoSEQ multiplex PCR assay. TCRdb stores this immuneACCESS table with in-frame sequences only. Part of the clones is absent; in the studies checked, under half of the shortfall reflects unresolved V genes, and no reason is known for the rest. The table for this sample lists roughly 40,000 clones; about 91% of them were counted only once. Of the sample, roughly 2% falls within the top ten clones. This material consisted of CD4+ T cells from peripheral blood mononuclear cells, taken after pregnancy. The receptors derive from a female donor in good health, enrolled as a control in a pregnancy study.

The count of this clone is one. The gene calls are TRBV19 and TRBJ2-2; 12 bases map to TRBD2. CDR1 is LNHDA and CDR2 is SQIVND in the germline V gene (reference sequence). The CDR3 has 14 residues. The J segment lost 7 bases and the V segment lost 6 bases, leaving 3 bases of the junction unmatched. The CDR3 coding sequence is TGTGCCAGTAGCCGGACTAGCGGGGACGGGGAGCTGTTTTTT. Translation: CASSRTSGDGELFF.

The rearrangement uses TRBV6-5 and TRBJ2-2; 9 bases agree with TRBD2. The V segment lost 7 bases and the J segment 4 bases; nucleotides outside the gene matches: 1. Germline CDR1 is MNHEY and CDR2 is SVGAGI. The CDR3 has 13 residues. The CDR3 nucleotides read TGTGCCAGCACACTAGCGGGCACCGGGGAGCTGTTTTTT. Its translation: CASTLAGTGELFF.

This rearrangement joins TRBV5-1 to TRBJ2-5, with 16 bases that match TRBD2. CDR1 is SGHRS and CDR2 is YFSETQ in the germline V gene. This CDR3 region has 17 residues. V lost 4 bases, J lost 2 bases, and 5 bases stayed unmatched. The CDR3, as DNA: TGCGCCAGCAGCCGGGGACTAGCGGGAGGGTCTCAAGAGACCCAGTACTTC. Residues: CASSRGLAGGSQETQYF.

The chain joins TRBV9 to TRBJ1-6; weak D call: TRBD1 (5 bases). V dropped 0 bases and J dropped 9 bases, with 10 bases sitting between them. The CDR3 covers 14 residues. Germline V lookup: CDR1 SGDLS, CDR2 YYNGEE. CDR3 nucleotide sequence: TGTGCCAGCAGCGTAGATCAGGGCAGTTCACCCCTCCACTTT. Translating it yields CASSVDQGSSPLHF.

This chain joins TRBV5-8 and TRBJ2-7; 7 bases fit TRBD2. CDR3 length: 15 amino acids. Germline CDR1 SGHTS, CDR2 YDEGEE. Unmatched junction bases numbered 10, after V lost 0 bases and J lost 7 bases. The DNA for the CDR3 is TGTGCCAGCAGCTTGGATTCGGGACTCGGGGGGGAGCAGTACTTC. Protein: CASSLDSGLGGEQYF. The entire variable domain, with the rest obtained from reference TRBV5-8 and TRBJ2-7, is as follows: EAGVTQSPTHLIKTRGQQATLRCSPISGHTSVYWYQQALGLGLQFLLWYDEGEERNRGNFPPRFSGRQFPNYSSELNVNALELEDSALYLCASSLDSGLGGEQYFGPGTRLTVT.

The V gene is TRBV7-6, the J gene TRBJ2-7, with TRBD1 matching over 7 bases. The CDR3 loop spans 14 amino acids. CDR1 is SGHVS, CDR2 FNYEAQ, per germline. The V and J ends lost 4 bases and 2 bases, in that order; junction bases with no gene match: 5. CDR3 sequence reads: CASSYGTEAYEQYF. CDR3 coding DNA: TGTGCCAGCAGCTACGGGACAGAGGCCTACGAGCAGTACTTC.

This chain links TRBV11-2 with TRBJ2-3, with D possibly matching TRBD2 (6 bases). CDR1 is SGHAT and CDR2 is FQNNGV in the germline V gene. This CDR3 comprises 14 residues. The V end lost 2 bases, the J end lost 6 bases, and 12 bases lay between the germline ends. The CDR3 is CASSLITGVDTQYF. CDR3 DNA sequence: TGTGCCAGCAGCTTAATAACGGGAGTGGATACGCAGTATTTT. The whole variable domain, remainder taken from reference TRBV11-2 and TRBJ2-3, is EAGVAQSPRYKIIEKRQSVAFWCNPISGHATLYWYQQILGQGPKLLIQFQNNGVVDDSQLPKDRFSAERLKGVDSTLKIQPAKLEDSAVYLCASSLITGVDTQYFGPGTRLTVL.

CDR3 bases: TGCGCCAGCAGCCCAATGTCTCTAGCGGGAGGGTACCAAGAGACCCAGTACTTC. Translating gives CASSPMSLAGGYQETQYF. V is TRBV4-1 and J is TRBJ2-5; 12 bases agree with TRBD2. V was clipped by 4 bases and J by 0 bases; unmatched bases: 9. The CDR3 has 18 residues. Germline values: CDR1 MGHRA, CDR2 YSYEKL.

The sample holds one count of this clone. The CDR3 nucleotides are TGTGCCATCAGTGAGTCGATAGGGGGCTCTGGAAACACCATATATTTT. This encodes CAISESIGGSGNTIYF. This chain links TRBV10-3 with TRBJ1-3; TRBD1 might be the D (6 bases). The CDR3 runs 16 residues. V lost 0 bases and J 0 bases, leaving 9 bases between the germline ends. CDR1 ENHRY and CDR2 SYGVKD come from the germline V gene.

The count of this clone is one. The J gene is TRBJ2-7, the V gene TRBV7-2; D might be TRBD2 (5 bases). Deletions cut 2 bases from V and 1 base from J, with 9 bases between. This CDR3 is built from 14 residues. The germline gives CDR1 SGHTA, CDR2 FQGNSA. In DNA, the CDR3 is TGTGCCAGCAGCTTATTTGGCGGGTCCTACGAGCAGTACTTC. This sequence encodes CASSLFGGSYEQYF.

The chain couples TRBV9 to TRBJ2-7; 10 bases match TRBD1. There are 14 residues in the CDR3. The germline V gene encodes CDR1 SGDLS and CDR2 YYNGEE. J gave up 2 bases and V 2 bases, and 1 base lay outside the gene matches. This CDR3 reads CASSVGTGAYEQYF. The CDR3 DNA reads as TGTGCCAGCAGCGTCGGGACAGGGGCCTACGAGCAGTACTTC.

CDR3 loop: CASRQGGNTGELFF. As DNA, the CDR3 is TGTGCCAGCAGGCAGGGAGGGAACACCGGGGAGCTGTTTTTT. The J gene is TRBJ2-2, the V gene TRBV25-1; TRBD2 might be the D (6 bases). V lost 6 bases and J 1 base, leaving 9 bases between the germline ends. The CDR3 length is 14 residues. In germline, CDR1 is MGHDK, CDR2 SYGVNS.

The chain employs TRBV19 and TRBJ2-1; D may be TRBD2 (6 bases). Germline V lookup: CDR1 LNHDA, CDR2 SQIVND (reference sequence). The V end was cut by 7 bases, the J end by 6 bases, with 19 bases between. The CDR3 runs 15 residues. The CDR3 sequence: CASTNQGLGGNEQFF. For the CDR3, the DNA is TGTGCCAGTACCAATCAAGGTTTGGGAGGCAATGAGCAGTTCTTC.

This clone has just a few counts. The V call is TRBV25-1, the J call TRBJ2-7, with unresolved D. V lost 0 bases and J 2 bases, leaving 8 bases between the germline ends. This CDR3 spans 14 amino acids. Germline CDR1 is MGHDK and CDR2 is SYGVNS. The CDR3 spells CASSEYYSTYEQYF. The CDR3, as DNA: TGTGCCAGCAGTGAATATTACAGTACCTACGAGCAGTACTTC.

The V and J genes are TRBV5-6 and TRBJ1-2, with TRBD1 matching 9 bases. Germline assignment: CDR1 SGHDT and CDR2 YYEEEE. The CDR3 extends over 16 amino acids. Trimming at V came to 4 bases and at J to 4 bases, leaving 11 bases not matched to a gene. In nucleotides, the CDR3 is TGTGCCAGCAGCCCAAAGTACAGGGGGCGCGGCTATGGCTACACCTTC. Translation gives CASSPKYRGRGYGYTF. The full variable domain, with the rest looked up from reference TRBV5-6 and TRBJ1-2, is DAGVTQSPTHLIKTRGQQVTLRCSPKSGHDTVSWYQQALGQGPQFIFQYYEEEERQRGNFPDRFSGHQFPNYSSELNVNALLLGDSALYLCASSPKYRGRGYGYTFGSGTRLTVV.

The rearrangement links TRBV19 to TRBJ2-1, with 11 bases that match TRBD1. CDR3 length: 14 residues. V trimming: 3 bases; J trimming: 7 bases; junction bases outside the gene matches: 2. From germline, CDR1 is LNHDA and CDR2 SQIVND (reference sequence). CDR3 DNA sequence: TGTGCCAGTAGTATTGGGACAGGGGGGAATGAGCAGTTCTTC. This encodes CASSIGTGGNEQFF. The entire variable domain, with the rest obtained from reference TRBV19 and TRBJ2-1, is as follows: DGGITQSPKYLFRKEGQNVTLSCEQNLNHDAMYWYRQDPGQGLRLIYYSQIVNDFQKGDIAEGYSVSREKKESFPLTVTSAQKNPTAFYLCASSIGTGGNEQFFGPGTRLTVL.

The chain employs TRBV7-8 and TRBJ1-2; 11 nucleotides agree with TRBD1. Germline lookup yields CDR1 SGHVS and CDR2 FQNEAQ. CDR3 length equals 15 residues. V shed 1 base, J shed 6 bases, and the junction held 4 bases outside the gene matches. The chain's CDR3 is CASSLVRGQGDGYTF. In DNA, the CDR3 is TGTGCCAGCAGCTTAGTCCGGGGACAGGGGGATGGCTACACCTTC.

The chain is built from TRBV29-1 and TRBJ2-3; TRBD1 aligns across 7 bases. Germline trimming cut 6 bases from V and 1 base from J; bases unmatched to any gene: 7. The CDR3 runs to 14 residues. Per germline, CDR1 SQVTM and CDR2 ANQGSEA. CDR3 DNA sequence: TGCAGCGTCGGTTCGACAGGGCGCACAGATACGCAGTATTTT. Translated, it gives CSVGSTGRTDTQYF.

V and J are TRBV6-5 and TRBJ1-2, with a weak D call TRBD1 (5 bases). V was trimmed by 8 bases and J by 3 bases, leaving 16 bases between them. Germline V gene lookup returns CDR1 MNHEY and CDR2 SVGAGI. The CDR3 length is 14 residues. The CDR3 region has the DNA TGTGCCAGCTTCCAGTTTCGGGGGGACTATGGCTACACCTTC. Residues: CASFQFRGDYGYTF.

The rearrangement uses TRBV7-6 and TRBJ1-4; 8 bases map to TRBD1. V was pared by 4 bases and J by 10 bases, with 11 bases of the junction left unmatched. CDR1 is SGHVS and CDR2 is FNYEAQ in the germline V gene. The CDR3 has 15 residues. CDR3 nucleotide sequence: TGTGCCAGCAGCTCCCCCCGGACAGGGATCGGAAAACTGTTTTTT. The encoded protein is CASSSPRTGIGKLFF.

This chain uses TRBV9 with TRBJ2-5; 11 bases align to TRBD1. Trimming at V came to 4 bases and at J to 4 bases, leaving 9 bases not matched to a gene. The length of the CDR3 is 16 residues. Per germline, CDR1 SGDLS and CDR2 YYNGEE. The CDR3 is CASSLFGQGAIETQYF. The CDR3 DNA is TGTGCCAGCAGCCTTTTCGGACAGGGGGCAATAGAGACCCAGTACTTC.

CDR3 in amino acids: CASSLGGGPTYEQYF. CDR3 DNA: TGTGCCAGCAGCTTAGGCGGGGGGCCCACCTACGAGCAGTACTTC. The chain combines TRBV7-2 with TRBJ2-7; 8 nucleotides match TRBD2. V lost 1 base to trimming and J lost 2 bases; unmatched junction nucleotides: 4. This CDR3 comprises 15 residues. CDR1 and CDR2 (germline): SGHTA, FQGNSA.

The chain recombines TRBV21-1 with TRBJ2-7; the table assigns TRBD2, which was not confirmed against the DNA. TRBV21-1 is tagged as a pseudogene. The CDR3 is 16 amino acids. CDR3 DNA: TGTGCCAGCAGCTGGGGGGGACTCCAGGCCGACTACGAGCAGTACTTC. It yields the protein CASSWGGLQADYEQYF.

The gene calls are TRBV11-3 and TRBJ1-1; the D gene is possibly TRBD1 (6 bases). CDR1 and CDR2 from the germline V gene are SGHNT and YENEEA. This CDR3 contains 15 residues. Trimming took 5 bases from V and 4 from J, leaving 17 bases between them. CDR3 amino acids: CASSLGGGLSTEAFF. CDR3 DNA: TGTGCCAGCAGCCTAGGCGGGGGGCTGAGCACTGAAGCTTTCTTT.

This clone was recorded only once. The chain combines TRBV6-4 with TRBJ1-4; 12 bases fit TRBD1. V shed 10 bases and J 11 bases; nucleotides not matched to a gene: 11. Germline V gene sequence: CDR1 MRHNA, CDR2 SNTAGT. This CDR3 is built from 14 residues. CDR3 coding DNA: TGTGCCACCATAAGCCGGGACAGGGGGCTGAAACTGTTTTTT. Protein product: CATISRDRGLKLFF.

This sequence joins TRBV28 and TRBJ1-1; D remains ambiguous. The CDR3 length is 12 residues. From germline, CDR1 is MDHEN and CDR2 SYDVKM. Trimming stripped 6 bases from V and 1 base from J, with 6 bases between. The CDR3: CASRQSNTEAFF. The CDR3 DNA sequence: TGTGCCAGCAGACAGTCGAACACTGAAGCTTTCTTT.

The chain combines TRBV6-1 with TRBJ2-1, with 7 positions matching TRBD1. V dropped 5 bases and J dropped 8; count of bases not matched to a gene: 6. Germline loops: CDR1 MNHNS, CDR2 SASEGT. This CDR3 is 13 amino acids long. CDR3: CASSKQGFHEQFF. CDR3 nucleotide sequence: TGTGCCAGCAGTAAACAGGGGTTTCATGAGCAGTTCTTC.

This chain uses TRBV28 with TRBJ1-2, with D hard to call. V shed 5 bases and J shed 6 bases, with 7 bases lying between them. This CDR3 is 11 amino acids long. Per the germline V gene, CDR1 is MDHEN and CDR2 is SYDVKM. The CDR3 is CASSLSNGYTF. DNA of the CDR3: TGTGCCAGCAGTCTCAGTAATGGCTACACCTTC.

This chain connects TRBV18 to TRBJ1-2, with 7 bases fitting TRBD1. V was clipped by 5 bases and J by 8 bases; unmatched bases: 14. The CDR3 contains 15 residues. Germline assignment: CDR1 KGHSH and CDR2 LQKENI. The CDR3 DNA reads as TGTGCCAGCTCATTGACAGGGTACCTATTGGAGGGCTACACCTTC. Its protein is CASSLTGYLLEGYTF.

This chain links TRBV5-4 with TRBJ1-3; 7 bases agree with TRBD1. CDR1 is SGHNT and CDR2 is YYREEE in the germline V gene (reference sequence). J gave up 0 bases and V 0 bases, and 3 bases lay outside the gene matches. The CDR3 sequence is 16 residues long. CDR3 protein: CASSLGQGGSGNTIYF. CDR3 in DNA: TGTGCCAGCAGCTTGGGACAGGGAGGCTCTGGAAACACCATATATTTT.